These T cell receptor beta chains were read from a single sample in a study of blood T cell repertoires in COVID-19. Data came from immunoSEQ multiplex PCR; TCRdb stores just in-frame clones and leaves some out. The sample holds about 250,000 clones, around 85% seen once. Sequenced sample: peripheral blood. The receptors come from an elderly man with acute or convalescent COVID-19. Each CDR3 is given with its conserved first and last residue. The order of the fields is clone size, V gene, D gene, J gene, CDR3 protein, CDR3 DNA. D genes are given only for firm matches. Expanded clones are given a class, and other clones once, few, many or no size at all.

-	TRBV24-1	-	TRBJ1-5	CATSDVGGVQPQHF	TGTGCCACCAGTGATGTCGGGGGGGTACAGCCCCAGCATTTT
-	TRBV7-8	TRBD1	TRBJ1-4	CASSRTGEKLFF	TGTGCCAGCAGCCGGACAGGAGAAAAACTGTTTTTT
few	TRBV6-2/TRBV6-3	-	TRBJ2-7	CASSDSRGYEQYF	TGTGCCAGCAGTGACTCCCGGGGTTACGAGCAGTACTTC
once	TRBV11-2	TRBD2	TRBJ2-2	CASSLDPGLAANTGELFF	TGTGCCAGCAGCTTAGACCCCGGACTAGCGGCAAACACCGGGGAGCTGTTTTTT
few	TRBV5-1	-	TRBJ1-4	CASSLKGQRLNRNEKLFF	TGCGCCAGCAGCCTGAAAGGACAGCGTCTAAACCGTAATGAAAAACTGTTTTTT
many	TRBV3-1/TRBV3-2	-	TRBJ2-6	CASSGIREALISGANVLTF	TGTGCCAGCAGCGGGATCAGGGAGGCATTGATCTCTGGGGCCAACGTCCTGACTTTC
-	TRBV18	TRBD1	TRBJ1-3	CASSLTGTGNTIYF	TGTGCCAGCTCACTGACAGGGACTGGAAACACCATATATTTT
once	TRBV2	-	TRBJ2-2	CASSGPGHLYTGELFF	TGTGCCAGCAGTGGCCCGGGACACCTTTACACCGGGGAGCTGTTTTTT
once	TRBV7-6	TRBD2	TRBJ2-2	CASSLEAGGPANTGELFF	TGTGCCAGCAGCTTAGAAGCGGGGGGGCCCGCGAACACCGGGGAGCTGTTTTTT
-	TRBV19	TRBD1	TRBJ2-1	CASSMRQGNYNEQFF	TGTGCCAGTAGTATGCGACAGGGTAACTACAATGAGCAGTTCTTC
-	TRBV24-1	-	TRBJ2-3	CATSDRDSGFTDTQYF	TGTGCCACCAGTGACCGCGACAGCGGGTTCACAGATACGCAGTATTTT
-	TRBV5-1	-	TRBJ1-5	CASSLEGGVQPQHF	TGCGCCAGCAGCTTGGAAGGGGGAGTTCAGCCCCAGCATTTT
-	TRBV6-5	-	TRBJ1-2	CASSYGTRYGYTF	TGTGCCAGCAGTTACGGGACAAGATATGGCTACACCTTC
-	TRBV19	-	TRBJ2-2	CASKNRFTGELFF	TGTGCCAGTAAGAACAGATTCACCGGGGAGCTGTTTTTT
-	TRBV5-4	TRBD1	TRBJ2-7	CASRPDRDLPYEQYF	TGTGCCAGCAGACCCGACAGGGACCTTCCTTACGAGCAGTACTTC
few	TRBV18	TRBD1	TRBJ2-2	CASSRSDRGDTGELFF	TGTGCCAGCTCACGCTCGGACAGGGGAGACACCGGGGAGCTGTTTTTT
-	TRBV12-2	-	TRBJ1-1	CAKRDPGPRGTESFF	TGTGCAAAACGCGACCCCGGTCCCCGCGGCACTGAATCTTTCTTT
-	TRBV7-6	-	TRBJ1-5	CASSQRGNNQPQHF	TGTGCCAGCAGCCAAAGGGGAAACAATCAGCCCCAGCATTTT
-	TRBV7-9	-	TRBJ2-5	CASSLETRDQETQYF	TGTGCCAGCAGCTTAGAAACCAGGGACCAAGAGACCCAGTACTTC
-	TRBV6-5	TRBD2	TRBJ2-1	CASSYSTSAYNEQFF	TGTGCCAGCAGTTACTCGACTAGCGCCTACAATGAGCAGTTCTTC
-	TRBV7-2	-	TRBJ2-3	CASSFHTTRVSTDTQYF	TGTGCCAGCAGCTTCCACACCACCAGGGTTTCCACAGATACGCAGTATTTT
-	TRBV2	-	TRBJ1-1	CAISGVVARSTEAFF	TGTGCCATCTCAGGGGTGGTGGCCAGATCTACTGAAGCTTTCTTT
-	TRBV7-2	TRBD2	TRBJ2-1	CASSLPREGAGAAYNEQFF	TGTGCCAGCAGCTTACCCCGAGAGGGAGCGGGAGCGGCCTACAATGAGCAGTTCTTC